The T cell receptor beta chain under discussion was sequenced for a study of blood T cell repertoires in COVID-19. Across the study: Material from acute and convalescent COVID-19 was sourced from the United States, Italy and Spain.

The germline gives CDR1 SGHNT, CDR2 YYREEE (reference sequence). Trimming removed 4 bases from V and 6 bases from J; junction bases left unmatched: 11. The CDR3 runs 15 residues. The table came from immunoSEQ multiplex PCR; TCRdb's copy has only in-frame clones and leaves some out. The sample consists of approximately 140,000 clones, roughly 84% of them appearing once. This TCR came from a man between 40 and 49 years old with acute COVID-19. The sample consisted of PBMCs or T cells enriched from blood (not recorded which). The rearrangement joins TRBV5-4 to TRBJ2-7; 9 nucleotides agree with TRBD1. The CDR3, as DNA: TGTGCCAGCAGCAAGCCCGGGACAGGGTCCCCCGAGCAGTACTTC. Translation gives CASSKPGTGSPEQYF.